These 9 T cell receptor beta chains originate from one sample sequenced in a study of CD8 T cells in Susac syndrome (dated by TCRdb to about 2019). To prepare the library, the immunoSEQ multiplex PCR assay was applied. RNA was extracted with the RNeasy kit and 0.5 to 1 ug was reverse transcribed using random hexamers. TCRdb redid the processing of the public reads, applying fastp at Q25 and MiXCR, and retained in-frame beta chains. All rows with the same CDR3 protein become a single entry with the most common DNA and genes. This sample comprises about 130,000 distinct CDR3 sequences, around 94% of them detected only once. 0.1% to 0.15% of the sample lies in the top ten. The sample consisted of CD4+ T cells from PBMCs. Receptor source: a human donor with multiple sclerosis.

The chain employs TRBV7-2 and TRBJ1-1; a weak D match, TRBD1 (5 bases). V gave up 0 bases and J gave up 4 bases, with 12 bases separating them. The CDR3 sequence is 15 residues long. CDR1 SGHTA and CDR2 FQGNSA come from the germline V gene. The CDR3 nucleotides read TGTGCCAGCAGCTTAGCGTGGCAGGGAGGCACTGAAGCTTTCTTT. Translating gives CASSLAWQGGTEAFF.

The rearrangement uses TRBV12-3 or TRBV12-4 and TRBJ1-1; a possible D gene is TRBD1 (6 bases). The CDR3 is made up of 12 amino acids. Trimming pared 9 bases from V and 5 bases from J, leaving 13 bases between. CDR3 sequence (DNA): TGTGCCAGTATCAGGGGTAGAACTGAAGCTTTCTTT. Encoded protein: CASIRGRTEAFF.

This chain uses TRBV6-2 or TRBV6-3 with TRBJ2-1; 7 positions agree with TRBD2. CDR1 is MNHEY and CDR2 is SVGEGT in the germline V gene. This CDR3 is 12 amino acids long. Losses at the gene ends were 5 bases for V and 8 bases for J; bases not matched to a gene: 3. The CDR3 here is CASSLTSDEQFF. The CDR3 nucleotides read TGTGCCAGCAGTCTTACTAGCGATGAGCAGTTCTTC.

This chain joins TRBV5-1 and TRBJ2-7; D gene ambiguous. Germline values: CDR1 SGHRS, CDR2 YFSETQ. Trimming left V 1 base short and J 3 bases short, with 8 bases between. The CDR3 is 13 residues long. CDR3 sequence reads: CASSLLGNYEQYF. For the CDR3, the DNA is TGCGCCAGCAGCTTGTTAGGGAACTACGAGCAGTACTTC.

The chain links TRBV27 to TRBJ2-7; 10 bases line up with TRBD2. The germline CDR1 and CDR2 sequences are MNHEY and SMNVEV (reference sequence). Unmatched junction bases numbered 8, after V lost 5 bases and J lost 4 bases. The CDR3 runs to 15 residues. CDR3 sequence (DNA): TGTGCCAGCAGTCGGCAACTAGCGGGGAAATACGAGCAGTACTTC. Translated: CASSRQLAGKYEQYF.

This clonotype appeared a few times. The chain has TRBV5-4 and TRBJ2-7; TRBD1 matches at 10 bases. V shed 4 bases and J 3 bases; nucleotides not matched to a gene: 1. This CDR3 region has 13 residues. In germline, CDR1 is SGHNT, CDR2 YYREEE (reference sequence). The CDR3 DNA follows: TGTGCCAGCAGCCGGGACAGGGGCTACGAGCAGTACTTC. Its translation is CASSRDRGYEQYF.

This clonotype was detected only a few times. The V and J genes are TRBV27 and TRBJ1-1; D possibly corresponds to TRBD1 (5 bases). The V gene lost 3 bases and the J gene lost 5 bases, with 10 bases spanning the gap. There are 13 residues in the CDR3. The germline gives CDR1 MNHEY, CDR2 SMNVEV (reference sequence). The CDR3 loop is CASSFQGRTEAFF. The CDR3, as DNA: TGTGCCAGCAGTTTCCAGGGAAGGACTGAAGCTTTCTTT.

This rearrangement joins TRBV29-1 to TRBJ2-5; D gene uncertain. V was pared by 7 bases and J by 4 bases, with 16 bases between. This CDR3 contains 13 residues. The germline V gene encodes CDR1 SQVTM and CDR2 ANQGSEA. Here the CDR3 DNA reads TGCAGCGCAGCAAGTCAGAGAGTAGAGACCCAGTACTTC. Amino acid sequence: CSAASQRVETQYF.

This clonotype appeared a single time. This chain links TRBV7-9 with TRBJ1-1, with a weak D call TRBD1 (5 bases). Germline CDR1 reads SEHNR; CDR2 reads FQNEAQ (reference sequence). This CDR3 is 12 amino acids long. Between the trimmed V and J ends, which lost 1 base and 7 bases, there was a span of 7 bases. The CDR3 sequence: CASSLEGIEAFF. CDR3 DNA sequence: TGTGCCAGCAGCTTAGAGGGGATTGAAGCTTTCTTT.